This T cell receptor (beta chain) appears in the sequencing data of a study of blood T cell repertoires in COVID-19. In the study overall: The samples span acute and convalescent COVID-19 from the United States, Italy and Spain. From T cells, B-cell-depleted T cells, or PBMCs came the material, which was cDNA or gDNA.

Germline lookup yields CDR1 MNHEY and CDR2 SVGAGI. The CDR3 consists of 13 residues. V lost 6 bases to trimming and J lost 4 bases, with 12 bases between them. Authors' analysis steps: Reference gene primers were amplified, and this amplification served to estimate nucleated cell counts. Repertoires were generated with immunoSEQ multiplex PCR, while TCRdb's copy carries only in-frame clones and drops some. V, J and clone size were drawn from that table, and D and trimming were deduced from the DNA. The sample comprises roughly 150,000 clones, 75% to 90% of which are singletons, and around 16% rests with the top ten.

The specimen was peripheral blood. This chain links TRBV6-5 with TRBJ1-2; D possibly corresponds to TRBD1 (6 bases). The source of this sequence is a middle-aged woman with acute or convalescent COVID-19. The CDR3 loop is CASSHRESYGYTF. In DNA form, the CDR3 reads TGTGCCAGCAGCCACAGGGAGAGCTATGGCTACACCTTC.